These T cell receptor beta chains were read from a single sample in a study of beta chain features in type 1 diabetes. This table comes from immunoSEQ multiplex PCR, and its TCRdb copy is limited to in-frame clones, with some not included. The sample has under 350,000 clones; under 8.5% are singletons. Material for sequencing was central memory CD4+ T cells from blood. The receptor source for this set is a woman aged 18-30 years in good health. The CDR3 runs from the conserved cysteine through the conserved F or W. D genes are given only for firm matches. The listing skips clone size in some rows; elsewhere it reads once, few, many or a size class.

J gene: TRBJ1-3
V gene: TRBV4-3
clone size: few
D gene: TRBD1
CDR3 DNA: TGCGCCAGCAGCCAATTACAGGGGAGAGGCTCTGGAAACACCATATATTTT
CDR3 protein: CASSQLQGRGSGNTIYF

J gene: TRBJ2-3
V gene: TRBV5-5
clone size: many
D gene: -
CDR3 DNA: TGTGCCAGCAGCGGGGTCAAATATACGCAGTATTTT
CDR3 protein: CASSGVKYTQYF

J gene: TRBJ2-7
V gene: TRBV10-3
clone size: -
D gene: -
CDR3 DNA: TGTGCCATCAGTGAGTCGGGGACCCTCGGGGAGTACTTC
CDR3 protein: CAISESGTLGEYF

J gene: TRBJ2-3
V gene: TRBV11-3
clone size: -
D gene: TRBD2
CDR3 DNA: TGTGCCAGCAGCTTAACGGGGACTAGCGGGGAGTATTTT
CDR3 protein: CASSLTGTSGEYF

J gene: TRBJ2-7
V gene: TRBV1
clone size: few
D gene: -
CDR3 DNA: TGCACCAGCAGCCAGACCGAGATCCAGCCATCACTAAAATACGAGCAGTACTTC
CDR3 protein: CTSSQTEIQPSLKYEQYF

J gene: TRBJ2-7
V gene: TRBV7-2
clone size: few
D gene: -
CDR3 DNA: TGTGCCAGCAGCTCCAGTTACGGAGCTTTGCAGTACTTC
CDR3 protein: CASSSSYGALQYF

J gene: TRBJ2-5
V gene: TRBV5-1
clone size: -
D gene: TRBD1
CDR3 DNA: TGCGCCAGCAGCGCAGGACAGGGGCCCGGGGAGACCCAGTACTTC
CDR3 protein: CASSAGQGPGETQYF

J gene: TRBJ2-7
V gene: TRBV5-4
clone size: few
D gene: -
CDR3 DNA: TGTGCCAGCAGCCCCCCCAGGTTGGGGTCAAGATCCTACGAGCAGTACTTC
CDR3 protein: CASSPPRLGSRSYEQYF

J gene: TRBJ1-2
V gene: TRBV5-4
clone size: few
D gene: -
CDR3 DNA: TGTGCCAGCAGCTTGGAGTCTACAGCCAACTATGGCTACACCTTC
CDR3 protein: CASSLESTANYGYTF

J gene: TRBJ2-7
V gene: TRBV4-2
clone size: few
D gene: -
CDR3 DNA: TGTGCCAGCAGCCAATCTAAGGCAGGGCCCGGCGAGCAGTACTTC
CDR3 protein: CASSQSKAGPGEQYF

J gene: TRBJ1-1
V gene: TRBV6-5
clone size: -
D gene: -
CDR3 DNA: TGTGCCAGCAGTTACTCGGCGATGAACACTGAAGCTTTCTTT
CDR3 protein: CASSYSAMNTEAFF

J gene: TRBJ2-5
V gene: TRBV4-3
clone size: -
D gene: -
CDR3 DNA: TGCGCCAGCAGCCAAGCGGAGGGACCACAAGAGACCCAGTACTTC
CDR3 protein: CASSQAEGPQETQYF

J gene: TRBJ2-2
V gene: TRBV7-2
clone size: few
D gene: TRBD1
CDR3 DNA: TGTGCCAGCAGCCCACAGGGGAGAGACACCGGGGAGCTGTTTTTT
CDR3 protein: CASSPQGRDTGELFF

J gene: TRBJ2-7
V gene: TRBV7-9
clone size: -
D gene: -
CDR3 DNA: TGTGCCAGCAGCTCCCTTTACGAGGGGTCCTACGAGCAGTACTTC
CDR3 protein: CASSSLYEGSYEQYF

J gene: TRBJ2-5
V gene: TRBV29-1
clone size: many
D gene: -
CDR3 DNA: TGCAGCGTGGGACTCCCCTCGGAGACCCAGTACTTC
CDR3 protein: CSVGLPSETQYF